The 19 T cell receptor beta chains listed next were all sequenced from one sample in a study of T cell responses to AZD1222 COVID-19 vaccine. Generated by immunoSEQ multiplex PCR, the TCRdb table keeps only in-frame clones and is missing some. The sample has about 66,000 clones, more than 75% seen once; the top ten hold roughly 17%. The sequences come from peripheral blood, collected on day 0 of AZD1222 vaccination. The receptor source for this set is an adult in good health.

This clone has a single count. This rearrangement joins TRBV9 to TRBJ2-3; D gene unclear. The CDR3 has 15 amino acids. Looked up from germline, CDR1 is SGDLS and CDR2 is YYNGEE. Trimming stripped 0 bases from V and 3 bases from J, with 11 bases between. The CDR3 bases are TGTGCCAGCAGCGTAGAGCTGGGGTGGACAGATACGCAGTATTTT. As protein: CASSVELGWTDTQYF.

The V and J genes are TRBV3-1 (or the pseudogene TRBV3-2) and TRBJ2-7; D uncertain. V gave up 1 base and J gave up 3 bases, with 4 bases separating them. CDR3 length: 12 amino acids. From germline, CDR1 is LGHDT and CDR2 YNNKEL (reference sequence). CDR3 sequence (DNA): TGTGCCAGCAGCCAAGGGGACTACGAGCAGTACTTC. It specifies CASSQGDYEQYF.

The chain employs TRBV5-7 and TRBJ1-4; 7 bases map to TRBD1. Being an ORF, TRBV5-7 has a function that is uncertain. V lost 4 bases to trimming and J lost 6 bases; unmatched junction nucleotides: 15. This CDR3 comprises 17 residues. CDR3 nucleotide sequence: TGTGCCAGCAGCCGAAATGAAACGGACAGGACGGATGAAAAACTGTTTTTT. Translated: CASSRNETDRTDEKLFF.

The chain joins TRBV5-8 to TRBJ1-5; D unclear. V lost 0 bases and J 3 bases, leaving 10 bases between the germline ends. There are 15 residues in the CDR3. Looked up from germline, CDR1 is SGHTS and CDR2 is YDEGEE. CDR3 bases: TGTGCCAGCAGCTTGGGCACACAGTTCAATCAGCCCCAGCATTTT. Translated, it gives CASSLGTQFNQPQHF. Variable domain in full (rest from reference TRBV5-8 and TRBJ1-5): EAGVTQSPTHLIKTRGQQATLRCSPISGHTSVYWYQQALGLGLQFLLWYDEGEERNRGNFPPRFSGRQFPNYSSELNVNALELEDSALYLCASSLGTQFNQPQHFGDGTRLSIL.

The V call is TRBV28, the J call TRBJ1-4, with D unclear. V dropped 1 base and J dropped 7 bases, with 4 bases sitting between them. CDR1 MDHEN and CDR2 SYDVKM come from the germline V gene. This CDR3 comprises 12 residues. For the CDR3, the DNA is TGTGCCAGCAGTTTATTAGCTGAAAAACTGTTTTTT. Amino acids: CASSLLAEKLFF.

V is TRBV19 and J is TRBJ1-6; no firm D call. V lost 3 bases and J 7 bases, leaving 10 bases between the germline ends. The CDR3 is made up of 14 amino acids. Germline CDR1 LNHDA, CDR2 SQIVND (reference sequence). The CDR3 is CASSIRGRNSPLHF. CDR3 nucleotides: TGTGCCAGTAGTATCCGGGGTCGGAATTCACCCCTCCACTTT.

The gene calls are TRBV4-1 and TRBJ1-4; D not resolved. This CDR3 is built from 14 residues. V lost 0 bases and J 10 bases, leaving 12 bases between the germline ends. The germline CDR1 and CDR2 sequences are MGHRA and YSYEKL. The CDR3 DNA follows: TGCGCCAGCAGCCAAGAGGCATCCGGCGGAAAACTGTTTTTT. Encoded protein: CASSQEASGGKLFF.

The genes are TRBV6-5 and TRBJ2-7; D may be TRBD1 (6 bases). The CDR3 is 13 amino acids. With 6 bases removed from V and 0 bases from J, the gap between germline ends came to 9 bases. Germline V gives CDR1 MNHEY, CDR2 SVGAGI. The CDR3 coding sequence is TGTGCCAGCAGCCGGACAGCCTCCTACGAGCAGTACTTC. Amino acid sequence: CASSRTASYEQYF.

The chain employs TRBV11-3 and TRBJ2-1; TRBD1 agrees at 8 bases. V dropped 4 bases and J dropped 6; count of bases not matched to a gene: 5. This CDR3 spans 14 amino acids. Germline V lookup: CDR1 SGHNT, CDR2 YENEEA. The CDR3 region has the DNA TGTGCCAGCAGCTCCCGTGACAGGGGCAATGAGCAGTTCTTC. Translated: CASSSRDRGNEQFF.

This rearrangement joins TRBV19 to TRBJ1-2; D may be TRBD1 (6 bases). Trimming cost V 7 bases and J 3 bases, with 18 bases left between them. The CDR3 totals 15 residues. Germline CDR1 and CDR2: LNHDA and SQIVND (reference sequence). The CDR3 nucleotides read TGTGCCAGTACCCTAACTTCGGGGGGCTACTATGGCTACACCTTC. It codes for CASTLTSGGYYGYTF.

The chain couples TRBV27 to TRBJ1-3; unclear D gene. V lost 5 bases and J 0 bases, leaving 14 bases between the germline ends. CDR3 length equals 16 residues. In germline, CDR1 is MNHEY, CDR2 SMNVEV (reference sequence). The CDR3 reads CASSPHSGSSGNTIYF. The CDR3 nucleotides are TGTGCCAGCAGTCCCCATTCCGGTAGCTCTGGAAACACCATATATTTT.

V usage is TRBV6-5 and J usage is TRBJ1-1; TRBD1 aligns across 9 bases. The length of the CDR3 is 13 residues. The germline V gene encodes CDR1 MNHEY and CDR2 SVGAGI. The junction had 11 bases not matched to a gene; V was cut back by 7 bases and J by 11 bases. The CDR3 coding sequence is TGTGCCAGCACAAACCGGGACAGGGAGCAGGCTTTCTTT. Encoded protein: CASTNRDREQAFF.

The rearrangement uses TRBV5-4 and TRBJ2-6, with D possibly matching TRBD1 (6 bases). This CDR3 is built from 16 residues. Between the trimmed V and J ends, which lost 0 bases and 2 bases, there was a span of 9 bases. In germline, CDR1 is SGHNT, CDR2 YYREEE (reference sequence). DNA of the CDR3: TGTGCCAGCAGCTTGGGGGGGCCCGCTGGGGCCAACGTCCTGACTTTC. Translated: CASSLGGPAGANVLTF.

This rearrangement joins TRBV14 to TRBJ2-3, with 10 positions matching TRBD2. Germline V gene data show CDR1 as SGHDN and CDR2 as FVKESK. Trimming at V came to 0 bases and at J to 1 base, leaving 4 bases not matched to a gene. The CDR3 spans 17 residues. CDR3 loop: CASSQEAGTSGTDTQYF. DNA of the CDR3: TGTGCCAGCAGCCAAGAAGCGGGGACTAGCGGCACAGATACGCAGTATTTT.

This chain joins TRBV27 and TRBJ2-7; D perhaps matches TRBD1 (5 bases). Germline V CDR1 and CDR2: MNHEY, SMNVEV (reference sequence). The CDR3 has 14 residues. Trimming cost V 10 bases and J 2 bases, with 18 bases left between them. This CDR3 reads CATKDRLLPYEQYF. CDR3 coding DNA: TGTGCCACCAAAGACAGACTTCTCCCCTACGAGCAGTACTTC.

This sequence joins TRBV19 and TRBJ2-7, with 11 bases aligning to TRBD2. From germline, CDR1 is LNHDA and CDR2 SQIVND (reference sequence). Trimming removed 4 bases from V and 9 bases from J; junction bases left unmatched: 5. The CDR3 extends over 13 amino acids. In nucleotides, the CDR3 is TGTGCCAGTAGTAAACTAGCGGGAGTGGGGCAGTACTTC. Amino acid sequence: CASSKLAGVGQYF.

This sequence joins TRBV29-1 and TRBJ1-2; 8 bases are a match to TRBD1. The junction had 11 bases not matched to a gene; V was cut back by 4 bases and J by 1 base. CDR1 SQVTM and CDR2 ANQGSEA come from the germline V gene. This CDR3 has 16 amino acids. The CDR3 sequence is CSVVSYAGQVNYGYTF. Here the CDR3 DNA reads TGCAGCGTTGTGTCTTACGCGGGACAGGTTAACTATGGCTACACCTTC.

The chain is built from TRBV2 and TRBJ2-5; D gene unclear. Germline loops: CDR1 SNHLY, CDR2 FYNNEI. The ends were cut back, 6 bases at V and 5 bases at J, with 10 bases in the middle. The CDR3 runs to 12 residues. The CDR3 here is CASSDLQETQYF. The CDR3 nucleotides read TGTGCCAGCAGCGACTTACAGGAGACCCAGTACTTC.

This rearrangement joins TRBV18 to TRBJ1-2; possibly TRBD1 for D (6 bases). The CDR3 has 17 amino acids. The germline CDR1 and CDR2 sequences are KGHSH and LQKENI. The V gene lost 3 bases and the J gene lost 2 bases, with 19 bases spanning the gap. This CDR3 is CASSPRDILSTNYGYTF. Here the CDR3 DNA reads TGTGCCAGCTCACCCCGGGACATTCTATCAACAAACTATGGCTACACCTTC.